The rows below give T cell receptor beta chains drawn from one sample of a study of blood T cell repertoires in COVID-19. Generated by immunoSEQ multiplex PCR, the TCRdb table keeps only in-frame clones and is missing some. The sample comprises over 150,000 clones, 75% to 85% of which are singletons, and roughly 13% rests with the top ten. Sequenced sample: peripheral blood. The receptors originated from a human donor in a cohort sampled during active COVID-19. CDR3s include the opening cysteine and the closing phenylalanine or tryptophan. A D gene is named only where the DNA matches it firmly. Not all rows give a size; the values are once, few, many and, for expanded clones, a class.

abundance: NA
j_gene: TRBJ2-7
d_gene: TRBD2
v_gene: TRBV5-4
CDR3aa: CASSSGTSKEQYF
CDR3nt: TGTGCCAGCAGCTCCGGGACTAGTAAGGAGCAGTACTTC

abundance: once
j_gene: TRBJ1-3
d_gene: NA
v_gene: TRBV15
CDR3aa: CATSRYGQPGNTIYF
CDR3nt: TGTGCCACCAGCAGATATGGGCAGCCTGGAAACACCATATATTTT

abundance: NA
j_gene: TRBJ1-5
d_gene: NA
v_gene: TRBV11-2
CDR3aa: CASSHGHHRNQPQHF
CDR3nt: TGTGCCAGCAGCCATGGACATCACCGCAATCAGCCCCAGCATTTT

abundance: few
j_gene: TRBJ2-7
d_gene: NA
v_gene: TRBV27
CDR3aa: CASSPNRGYEQYF
CDR3nt: TGTGCCAGCAGTCCAAACCGGGGCTACGAGCAGTACTTC

abundance: once
j_gene: TRBJ2-7
d_gene: TRBD1
v_gene: TRBV27
CDR3aa: CASSLGSGGYEQYF
CDR3nt: TGTGCCAGCAGTTTGGGGTCAGGGGGATACGAGCAGTACTTC

abundance: NA
j_gene: TRBJ1-1
d_gene: NA
v_gene: TRBV18
CDR3aa: CASSPAGSTEAFF
CDR3nt: TGTGCCAGCTCACCAGCCGGGAGCACTGAAGCTTTCTTT

abundance: NA
j_gene: TRBJ2-1
d_gene: TRBD2
v_gene: TRBV10-3
CDR3aa: CAISASGSYEQFF
CDR3nt: TGTGCCATCAGTGCTAGCGGGAGCTATGAGCAGTTCTTC

abundance: many
j_gene: TRBJ1-1
d_gene: NA
v_gene: TRBV6-1
CDR3aa: CASSESASYTEAFF
CDR3nt: TGTGCCAGCAGTGAATCTGCGTCATACACTGAAGCTTTCTTT

abundance: NA
j_gene: TRBJ2-5
d_gene: TRBD2
v_gene: TRBV7-2
CDR3aa: CASSFGLALTVAETQYF
CDR3nt: TGTGCCAGCAGCTTTGGACTAGCGCTAACTGTGGCGGAGACCCAGTACTTC

abundance: NA
j_gene: TRBJ1-1
d_gene: NA
v_gene: TRBV27
CDR3aa: CASSPGHGGTEAFF
CDR3nt: TGTGCCAGCAGCCCCGGACATGGAGGGACTGAAGCTTTCTTT

abundance: NA
j_gene: TRBJ2-1
d_gene: NA
v_gene: TRBV27
CDR3aa: CASSLRYGNEQFF
CDR3nt: TGTGCCAGCAGTTTACGGTACGGGAATGAGCAGTTCTTC

abundance: NA
j_gene: TRBJ1-5
d_gene: TRBD1
v_gene: TRBV15
CDR3aa: CATSRLKTGAGNQPQHF
CDR3nt: TGTGCCACCAGCAGACTTAAAACAGGGGCCGGCAATCAGCCCCAGCATTTT

abundance: few
j_gene: TRBJ2-5
d_gene: TRBD2
v_gene: TRBV9
CDR3aa: CASSGLAQETQYF
CDR3nt: TGTGCCAGCAGCGGACTAGCGCAAGAGACCCAGTACTTC

abundance: NA
j_gene: TRBJ2-5
d_gene: NA
v_gene: TRBV2
CDR3aa: CASTFRVTGLKETQYF
CDR3nt: TGTGCCAGCACCTTTCGCGTCACAGGGTTGAAAGAGACCCAGTACTTC

abundance: NA
j_gene: TRBJ1-1
d_gene: NA
v_gene: TRBV9
CDR3aa: CASSVLSAGAAEAFF
CDR3nt: TGTGCCAGCAGCGTATTGTCGGCAGGGGCCGCTGAAGCTTTCTTT

abundance: NA
j_gene: TRBJ2-7
d_gene: NA
v_gene: TRBV7-2
CDR3aa: CASSPRTEGQEQYF
CDR3nt: TGTGCCAGCAGCCCGCGGACAGAAGGGCAGGAGCAGTACTTC

abundance: once
j_gene: TRBJ2-2
d_gene: TRBD2
v_gene: TRBV5-1
CDR3aa: CASSSGTSGSPTNTGELFF
CDR3nt: TGCGCCAGCAGCTCGGGGACTAGCGGGAGCCCTACGAACACCGGGGAGCTGTTTTTT

abundance: NA
j_gene: TRBJ2-5
d_gene: TRBD1
v_gene: TRBV29-1
CDR3aa: CSVEEQDRETQYF
CDR3nt: TGCAGCGTTGAAGAACAGGACAGGGAGACCCAGTACTTC

abundance: NA
j_gene: TRBJ2-7
d_gene: TRBD1
v_gene: TRBV7-2
CDR3aa: CASSSDRVLYEQYF
CDR3nt: TGTGCCAGCAGCTCGGACAGGGTCCTCTACGAGCAGTACTTC

abundance: NA
j_gene: TRBJ2-1
d_gene: TRBD2
v_gene: TRBV3-1/TRBV3-2
CDR3aa: CASSLGGSGMDNEQFF
CDR3nt: TGTGCCAGCAGCTTGGGGGGTAGCGGGATGGACAATGAGCAGTTCTTC

abundance: NA
j_gene: TRBJ1-2
d_gene: NA
v_gene: TRBV5-1
CDR3aa: CASSQTNYGYTF
CDR3nt: TGCGCCAGCAGCCAAACAAACTATGGCTACACCTTC

abundance: NA
j_gene: TRBJ1-2
d_gene: NA
v_gene: TRBV3-1/TRBV3-2
CDR3aa: CASSPDTLYGYTF
CDR3nt: TGTGCCAGCAGCCCCGATACATTATATGGCTACACCTTC

abundance: NA
j_gene: TRBJ1-4
d_gene: TRBD1
v_gene: TRBV28
CDR3aa: CASSTGEANEKLFF
CDR3nt: TGTGCCAGCAGTACAGGGGAGGCTAATGAAAAACTGTTTTTT

abundance: NA
j_gene: TRBJ2-1
d_gene: TRBD1
v_gene: TRBV5-1
CDR3aa: CASSSTGTGFYNEQFF
CDR3nt: TGCGCCAGCAGCTCAACCGGGACAGGGTTCTACAATGAGCAGTTCTTC

abundance: few
j_gene: TRBJ2-3
d_gene: NA
v_gene: TRBV5-8
CDR3aa: CASSLAVIGTDTQYF
CDR3nt: TGTGCCAGCAGCTTGGCAGTAATCGGCACAGATACGCAGTATTTT

abundance: NA
j_gene: TRBJ2-3
d_gene: TRBD1
v_gene: TRBV19
CDR3aa: CASSTGQGVTDTQYF
CDR3nt: TGTGCCAGTAGCACCGGACAGGGGGTGACAGATACGCAGTATTTT

abundance: NA
j_gene: TRBJ2-1
d_gene: NA
v_gene: TRBV20-1
CDR3aa: CSAPRYNEQFF
CDR3nt: TGCAGTGCCCCTCGGTACAATGAGCAGTTCTTC

abundance: NA
j_gene: TRBJ2-5
d_gene: TRBD1
v_gene: TRBV7-8
CDR3aa: CASSLGTGDTGTQYF
CDR3nt: TGTGCCAGCAGCTTAGGGACAGGGGATACCGGGACCCAGTACTTC

abundance: NA
j_gene: TRBJ2-7
d_gene: NA
v_gene: TRBV18
CDR3aa: CASSLLPELEQYF
CDR3nt: TGTGCCAGCTCACTTCTACCTGAACTCGAGCAGTACTTC

abundance: NA
j_gene: TRBJ2-1
d_gene: TRBD2
v_gene: TRBV5-1
CDR3aa: CASSGGGGYNEQFF
CDR3nt: TGCGCCAGCAGCGGCGGGGGTGGCTACAATGAGCAGTTCTTC

abundance: NA
j_gene: TRBJ2-5
d_gene: TRBD2
v_gene: TRBV30
CDR3aa: CAWSLLAGTETQYF
CDR3nt: TGTGCCTGGAGTCTATTAGCGGGAACAGAGACCCAGTACTTC

abundance: NA
j_gene: TRBJ2-7
d_gene: NA
v_gene: TRBV5-1
CDR3aa: CASSFDGRGEQYF
CDR3nt: TGCGCCAGCAGCTTCGATGGAAGGGGGGAGCAGTACTTC

abundance: NA
j_gene: TRBJ2-2
d_gene: TRBD1
v_gene: TRBV28
CDR3aa: CASSLLGQGTGELFF
CDR3nt: TGTGCCAGCAGTTTATTGGGACAGGGCACCGGGGAGCTGTTTTTT

abundance: NA
j_gene: TRBJ2-7
d_gene: TRBD1
v_gene: TRBV27
CDR3aa: CASSWGQGSYEQYF
CDR3nt: TGTGCCAGCAGTTGGGGACAGGGTTCCTACGAGCAGTACTTC

abundance: NA
j_gene: TRBJ2-5
d_gene: TRBD2
v_gene: TRBV24-1
CDR3aa: CATSDFLAGVETQYF
CDR3nt: TGTGCCACCAGTGATTTTCTAGCGGGAGTTGAGACCCAGTACTTC

abundance: NA
j_gene: TRBJ1-2
d_gene: TRBD1
v_gene: TRBV24-1
CDR3aa: CATSDSGQGANYGYTF
CDR3nt: TGTGCCACCAGTGACTCAGGACAGGGGGCCAACTATGGCTACACCTTC

abundance: NA
j_gene: TRBJ2-3
d_gene: TRBD2
v_gene: TRBV4-1
CDR3aa: CASSLLAGGTDTQYF
CDR3nt: TGCGCCAGCAGCCTACTAGCGGGAGGCACAGATACGCAGTATTTT

abundance: once
j_gene: TRBJ2-7
d_gene: TRBD1
v_gene: TRBV7-9
CDR3aa: CASSSPGTAAYEQYF
CDR3nt: TGTGCCAGCAGCTCTCCCGGGACAGCAGCCTACGAGCAGTACTTC

abundance: NA
j_gene: TRBJ2-4
d_gene: TRBD2
v_gene: TRBV28
CDR3aa: CASSLAGGSQNIQYF
CDR3nt: TGTGCCAGCAGTTTAGCGGGAGGCTCGCAAAACATTCAGTACTTC

abundance: NA
j_gene: TRBJ2-7
d_gene: TRBD1
v_gene: TRBV2
CDR3aa: CASSERTGLYEQYF
CDR3nt: TGTGCCAGCAGTGAAAGGACAGGACTCTACGAGCAGTACTTC

abundance: NA
j_gene: TRBJ2-5
d_gene: TRBD2
v_gene: TRBV2
CDR3aa: CASSAGLAGASGETQYF
CDR3nt: TGTGCCAGCAGTGCGGGACTAGCGGGAGCGTCAGGGGAGACCCAGTACTTC

abundance: few
j_gene: TRBJ2-2
d_gene: NA
v_gene: TRBV7-2
CDR3aa: CASSLVAGNTGELFF
CDR3nt: TGTGCCAGCAGCTTAGTTGCGGGAAACACCGGGGAGCTGTTTTTT

abundance: NA
j_gene: TRBJ1-3
d_gene: NA
v_gene: TRBV18
CDR3aa: CASSRGQFSGNTIYF
CDR3nt: TGTGCCAGCTCCCGCGGACAGTTCTCTGGAAACACCATATATTTT

abundance: once
j_gene: TRBJ2-5
d_gene: NA
v_gene: TRBV24-1
CDR3aa: CATSESPQETQYF
CDR3nt: TGTGCCACCAGTGAGAGTCCTCAAGAGACCCAGTACTTC

abundance: NA
j_gene: TRBJ1-4
d_gene: NA
v_gene: TRBV30
CDR3aa: CAWSVSSATNEKLFF
CDR3nt: TGTGCCTGGAGTGTTTCTAGTGCAACTAATGAAAAACTGTTTTTT

abundance: NA
j_gene: TRBJ2-6
d_gene: NA
v_gene: TRBV18
CDR3aa: CASSPNRVQGANVLTF
CDR3nt: TGTGCCAGCTCACCAAACAGGGTGCAAGGGGCCAACGTCCTGACTTTC

abundance: NA
j_gene: TRBJ2-7
d_gene: TRBD2
v_gene: TRBV28
CDR3aa: CASTGLAGGAYEQYF
CDR3nt: TGTGCCAGCACGGGGCTAGCGGGAGGAGCCTACGAGCAGTACTTC

abundance: NA
j_gene: TRBJ2-7
d_gene: NA
v_gene: TRBV4-1
CDR3aa: CASSQVQGHEQYF
CDR3nt: TGCGCCAGCAGCCAGGTACAGGGTCACGAGCAGTACTTC

abundance: few
j_gene: TRBJ1-6
d_gene: NA
v_gene: TRBV18
CDR3aa: CASSPQGPINSPLHF
CDR3nt: TGTGCCAGCTCACCTCAGGGGCCCATTAATTCACCCCTCCACTTT

abundance: NA
j_gene: TRBJ2-3
d_gene: TRBD2
v_gene: TRBV28
CDR3aa: CASSSSGRPDTQYF
CDR3nt: TGTGCCAGCAGTTCTAGCGGGAGACCAGATACGCAGTATTTT